This T cell receptor beta chain appears in the sequencing data of a study of cytomegalovirus exposure and HLA in healthy donors. Looking at the study overall: The approximately 720 first-cohort repertoires and the approximately 130 validation repertoires shared the same platform, a later analysis reported.

Whole-study findings and limits: Overall, around 160 TCR beta chains were annotated as cytomegalovirus-associated. It was reportedly the case that the classifier diagnosed cytomegalovirus status with high specificity and sensitivity.

The CDR3 totals 15 residues. The V gene end was trimmed by 1 base and the J gene end by 1 base; junction bases not matched to a gene: 2. Germline CDR1 SGHTA, CDR2 FQGTGA. Profiling relied on immunoSEQ multiplex PCR, and the TCRdb table lists in-frame clones only, not all of them. In the table there are tens of thousands of clones, almost 97% of which are singletons. The donors belonged to the approximately 110-subject validation cohort, separate from the roughly 700-subject first cohort. On this clone: What it binds is unknown.

What was sequenced was PBMCs. V is TRBV7-3 and J is TRBJ2-5; 8 nucleotides agree with TRBD1. The clonotype originates from a man younger than 35 in good health and CMV-seropositive. CDR3 sequence: CASSLSRGPQETQYF. The DNA for the CDR3 is TGTGCCAGCAGCTTAAGCAGGGGGCCCCAAGAGACCCAGTACTTC. The entire variable domain, with the rest obtained from reference TRBV7-3 and TRBJ2-5, is as follows: GAGVSQTPSNKVTEKGKYVELRCDPISGHTALYWYRQSLGQGPEFLIYFQGTGAADDSGLPNDRFFAVRPEGSVSTLKIQRTERGDSAVYLCASSLSRGPQETQYFGPGTRLLVL.